Below, 26 T cell receptor beta chains from the same sample are listed, as sequenced in a study of T-cell reconstitution after alpha-beta-depleted transplantation in children (dated by TCRdb to the mid-2010s). Library construction relied on PCR. TCRdb records Illumina HiSeq 2500 as the sequencer. Molecular barcoding was employed in the preparation of TCR libraries, with unique molecular identifiers being used to normalize TCRbeta repertoire quantification. TCRdb ran its own pipeline on the public reads, namely fastp trimming at Q25 and MiXCR clone calling, and kept in-frame beta chains. Every CDR3 protein is listed once, alongside the most common genes and DNA of its rows. Here the sample has roughly 500,000 distinct CDR3 sequences; approximately 12% occur a single time. Around 5.6% of the sample is taken by the ten largest. This specimen consisted of PBMCs from the stem cell graft donor, obtained from the stem cell graft. Receptors originate from a human donor who donated a stem cell graft to a child with combined immunodeficiency.

This clonotype was seen only a few times. V usage is TRBV27 and J usage is TRBJ2-1; TRBD2 matches at 9 bases. The germline V gene has CDR1 MNHEY and CDR2 SMNVEV (reference sequence). The CDR3 loop spans 18 amino acids. V shed 2 bases, J shed 6 bases, and the junction held 14 bases outside the gene matches. In DNA, the CDR3 is TGTGCCAGCAGTTTAATTTTCCGGCGGGGGGGTATGGGCAATGAGCAGTTCTTC. The encoded protein is CASSLIFRRGGMGNEQFF.

The V and J genes are TRBV12-3 or TRBV12-4 and TRBJ1-5; D gene uncertain. The V and J ends lost 7 bases and 3 bases respectively, with 7 bases between them. This CDR3 contains 12 residues. CDR3 residues: CASTAFNQPQHF. The DNA for the CDR3 is TGTGCCAGCACCGCCTTCAATCAGCCCCAGCATTTT.

V usage is TRBV15 and J usage is TRBJ2-1; the match to TRBD2 covers 8 bases. The trim removed 6 bases at V and 3 bases at J, leaving 7 bases unmatched. This CDR3 is built from 15 residues. Germline-derived CDR1 and CDR2 are LNHNV and YYDKDF (reference sequence). The CDR3 region is CATRASGGFYNEQFF. The CDR3 nucleotides read TGTGCCACCAGAGCAAGCGGGGGCTTCTACAATGAGCAGTTCTTC.

The V call is TRBV5-1, the J call TRBJ1-2; maybe TRBD1 (6 bases). The CDR3 length is 14 residues. Germline lookup yields CDR1 SGHRS and CDR2 YFSETQ. The germline V and J ends were trimmed by 6 bases and 2 bases, with 14 bases remaining between them. The CDR3 bases are TGCGCCAGCACCATGGGGGCCGAGAACTATGGCTACACCTTC. Its protein product is CASTMGAENYGYTF.

The V gene is TRBV24-1, the J gene TRBJ2-1; weak D call: TRBD2 (5 bases). Per the germline V gene, CDR1 is KGHDR and CDR2 is SFDVKD. Trimming left V 5 bases short and J 8 bases short, with 15 bases between. The CDR3 sequence is 14 residues long. The CDR3 loop reads CATSVLGSGDEQFF. The CDR3, as DNA: TGTGCCACCAGTGTCCTAGGGTCCGGGGATGAGCAGTTCTTC.

This clonotype has at least ten counts. The chain links TRBV6-6 to TRBJ1-2; D not resolved. CDR1 is MNHNY, CDR2 SVGAGI, per germline (reference sequence). The CDR3 covers 12 residues. V was trimmed by 6 bases and J by 4 bases, leaving 9 bases between them. The CDR3 region is CASSPQSYGYTF. The CDR3 coding sequence is TGTGCCAGCAGCCCCCAGTCCTATGGCTACACCTTC.

This clonotype appeared many times. The chain combines TRBV2 with TRBJ2-5; D is unclear. The V end was cut by 3 bases, the J end by 5 bases, with 7 bases between. This CDR3 spans 12 amino acids. The germline V gene has CDR1 SNHLY and CDR2 FYNNEI. The CDR3 is CASSDSGETQYF. CDR3 in DNA: TGTGCCAGCAGTGATTCCGGGGAGACCCAGTACTTC.

The chain combines TRBV6-1 with TRBJ2-7; D is perhaps TRBD1 (6 bases). The CDR3 has 13 amino acids. Germline assignment: CDR1 MNHNS and CDR2 SASEGT. V gave up 6 bases and J gave up 2 bases, with 11 bases separating them. In nucleotides, the CDR3 is TGTGCCAGCAGGGCGACAGGAACCTACGAGCAGTACTTC. This codes for CASRATGTYEQYF.

V and J are TRBV20-1 and TRBJ1-6; tentatively, D is TRBD1 (6 bases). Germline loops: CDR1 DFQATT, CDR2 SNEGSKA (reference sequence). Trimming removed 5 bases at V and 10 bases at J, with 15 bases between. This CDR3 region has 13 residues. The CDR3 DNA reads as TGCAGTGCTCCGTGGAGGGGGAACTCACCCCTCCACTTT. Amino acid sequence: CSAPWRGNSPLHF.

To note about this clonotype: Mismatch with germline at one junction end may stem from a read error. This CDR3 is CATSPITRKNTEALF. In DNA, the CDR3 is TGTGCCACCAGCCCGATCACGAGGAAAAACACTGAAGCTTTGTTT. The gene calls are TRBV15 and TRBJ1-1; D remains ambiguous. There are 15 residues in the CDR3. Per the germline V gene, CDR1 is LNHNV and CDR2 is YYDKDF (reference sequence).

The chain carries TRBV11-2 and TRBJ2-6; 9 bases map to TRBD2. Germline CDR1 is SGHAT and CDR2 is FQNNGV. The CDR3 spans 19 residues. The junction had 7 bases not matched to a gene; V was cut back by 1 base and J by 0 bases. The CDR3 region has the DNA TGTGCCAGCAGCTTAGTCAAAGCGGGGGGCACCTCTGGGGCCAACGTCCTGACTTTC. It encodes CASSLVKAGGTSGANVLTF.

This clonotype occurred many times. The chain links TRBV5-1 to TRBJ2-1, with 8 positions matching TRBD2. J gave up 6 bases and V 1 base, and 3 bases lay outside the gene matches. CDR3 size: 14 residues. The germline CDR1 and CDR2 sequences are SGHRS and YFSETQ. The CDR3 protein is CASSLSREVNEQFF. In DNA form, the CDR3 reads TGCGCCAGCAGCTTGTCGCGGGAGGTCAATGAGCAGTTCTTC.

There are a few counts of this clonotype. This chain joins TRBV15 and TRBJ2-1, with D perhaps matching TRBD2 (7 bases). CDR1 is LNHNV, CDR2 YYDKDF, per germline (reference sequence). The CDR3 has 16 amino acids. Deletions cut 5 bases from V and 7 bases from J, with 21 bases between. The CDR3 nucleotides are TGTGCCACCAGCGGAACGGGGGGCCCATTCGGGAATGAGCAGTTCTTC. This sequence encodes CATSGTGGPFGNEQFF.

This chain joins TRBV7-6 and TRBJ2-5; D possibly corresponds to TRBD2 (5 bases). The germline V gene encodes CDR1 SGHVS and CDR2 FNYEAQ. CDR3 length equals 19 residues. Between the trimmed V and J ends, which lost 5 bases and 1 base, there was a span of 26 bases. The CDR3 region has the DNA TGTGCCAGCAGCCTGGCAGACCTCCTCACCCGGGATCCCCAAGAGACCCAGTACTTC. Translation gives CASSLADLLTRDPQETQYF.

This clonotype was counted a few times. The genes are TRBV5-1 and TRBJ2-3, with D hard to call. The CDR3 is 15 residues long. V lost 1 base and J 4 bases, leaving 13 bases between the germline ends. CDR1 SGHRS and CDR2 YFSETQ come from the germline V gene. The CDR3 loop reads CASSLTPRLSDTQYF. The CDR3 DNA follows: TGCGCCAGCAGCTTGACTCCGAGGCTCTCAGATACGCAGTATTTT.

This clonotype was picked up many times. The chain combines TRBV5-1 with TRBJ2-1, with D possibly being TRBD2 (5 bases). V dropped 0 bases and J dropped 10 bases, with 8 bases sitting between them. From germline, CDR1 is SGHRS and CDR2 YFSETQ. The CDR3 has 12 residues. The CDR3 nucleotides are TGCGCCAGCAGCTTGGCGGGATCGGAGCAGTTCTTC. Its translation: CASSLAGSEQFF.

This clonotype was seen more than once but under ten times. This chain connects TRBV6-2 or TRBV6-3 to TRBJ2-5; 8 positions match TRBD1. J was trimmed by 2 bases and V by 10 bases; bases with no gene match: 6. This CDR3 has 13 residues. CDR1 is MNHEY and CDR2 is SVGEGT in the germline V gene. This CDR3 is CATRDRRQETQYF. Here the CDR3 DNA reads TGTGCCACTCGGGACAGGAGACAAGAGACCCAGTACTTC.

The genes are TRBV12-3 or TRBV12-4 and TRBJ1-5; no firm D call. Between the trimmed V and J ends, which lost 6 bases and 7 bases, there was a span of 10 bases. CDR3 length: 12 amino acids. This CDR3 reads CASSLTWQPQHF. Here the CDR3 DNA reads TGTGCCAGCAGCCTCACTTGGCAGCCCCAGCATTTT.

This clonotype has ten or more counts. CDR3 nucleotides: TGTGCCAGCAGCCGAAACACCGGGGAGCTGTTTTTT. The encoded protein is CASSRNTGELFF. The chain links TRBV6-5 to TRBJ2-2; the D is unclear. This CDR3 contains 12 residues. Germline-derived CDR1 and CDR2 are MNHEY and SVGAGI. Between the trimmed V and J ends, which lost 6 bases and 2 bases, there was a span of 4 bases.

This clonotype was seen ten or more times. This chain links TRBV29-1 with TRBJ2-3, with TRBD2 matching 10 bases. The V gene end was trimmed by 7 bases and the J gene end by 6 bases; junction bases not matched to a gene: 13. Germline-derived CDR1 and CDR2 are SQVTM and ANQGSEA. The CDR3 has 15 amino acids. CDR3 protein: CSAGMPSGSLDTQYF. The CDR3 nucleotides read TGCAGCGCCGGAATGCCTAGCGGGAGTTTGGATACGCAGTATTTT.

V usage is TRBV9 and J usage is TRBJ1-1, with D possibly TRBD1 on 5 matching bases. Trimming removed 0 bases from V and 3 bases from J, with 12 bases in between. Germline loops: CDR1 SGDLS, CDR2 YYNGEE. This CDR3 has 15 residues. CDR3 sequence: CASSVDVAGHTEAFF. The DNA for the CDR3 is TGTGCCAGCAGCGTAGACGTGGCGGGGCACACTGAAGCTTTCTTT.

This clonotype was recorded a few times. This sequence joins TRBV4-1 and TRBJ2-2; D not resolved. The CDR3 extends over 12 amino acids. In germline, CDR1 is MGHRA, CDR2 YSYEKL. The V gene lost 2 bases and the J gene lost 6 bases, with 4 bases spanning the gap. The CDR3 loop is CASSQPPGELFF. CDR3 bases: TGCGCCAGCAGCCAACCACCCGGGGAGCTGTTTTTT.

V usage is TRBV18 and J usage is TRBJ2-7; 9 nucleotides agree with TRBD1. This CDR3 has 16 amino acids. V gave up 5 bases and J gave up 4 bases; unmatched junction bases: 12. The germline gives CDR1 KGHSH, CDR2 LQKENI. The CDR3 here is CASSLPGGTGFYEQYF. For the CDR3, the DNA is TGTGCCAGCTCATTACCTGGCGGGACAGGGTTTTACGAGCAGTACTTC.

The chain has TRBV12-3 or TRBV12-4 and TRBJ1-5; TRBD1 matches 9 bases. This CDR3 region has 14 residues. V lost 6 bases to trimming and J lost 6 bases; unmatched junction nucleotides: 6. The CDR3 reads CASSRQGGGQPQHF. CDR3 in DNA: TGTGCCAGCAGCCGACAGGGGGGCGGTCAGCCCCAGCATTTT.

This clonotype was observed a handful of times. The rearrangement uses TRBV29-1 and TRBJ1-1; D is unclear. The CDR3 sequence is 12 residues long. V was clipped by 4 bases and J by 0 bases, with 6 bases between them. Germline V gene sequence: CDR1 SQVTM, CDR2 ANQGSEA. The CDR3 DNA sequence: TGCAGCGTTGGAGGGATGAACACTGAAGCTTTCTTT. Translated, it gives CSVGGMNTEAFF.

The chain has TRBV28 and TRBJ1-2; possible D gene TRBD1, 5 bases. V dropped 3 bases and J dropped 6 bases, with 20 bases sitting between them. The CDR3 is 16 residues long. Germline V CDR1 and CDR2: MDHEN, SYDVKM. CDR3 in DNA: TGTGCCAGCAGTTTCCGCGGACAAACCACCGGGAATGGCTACACCTTC. Protein product: CASSFRGQTTGNGYTF.